A single sample is the source of the 10 T cell receptor beta chains below, sequenced in a study of CD8 T cells in ankylosing spondylitis. TCRdb used MiXCR to reprocess the 5' RACE reads, holding one entry per CDR3 protein. This sample has 150,000 to 200,000 distinct CDR3 sequences; approximately 10% occur once, and the top ten carry 25% to 30%. Sequencing used blood, either unsorted or a sorted T cell fraction (not recorded which). All receptors come from a male donor with ankylosing spondylitis or in good health (not recorded which).

The chain carries TRBV2 and TRBJ2-3; TRBD1 matches at 9 bases. V lost 6 bases to trimming and J lost 4 bases; unmatched junction nucleotides: 14. Germline V gene lookup returns CDR1 SNHLY and CDR2 FYNNEI. CDR3 length: 17 amino acids. CDR3 loop: CASSRTLPGQGSDTQYF. The CDR3 DNA reads as TGTGCCAGCAGCAGAACGCTACCGGGACAGGGTTCAGATACGCAGTATTTT.

This clonotype was recorded many times. The chain recombines TRBV10-2 with TRBJ1-5; the D is unclear. Germline-derived CDR1 and CDR2 are WSHSY and SAAADI. Trimming took off 5 bases at V and 5 bases at J, with 7 bases between the two ends. There are 12 residues in the CDR3. The CDR3, as DNA: TGCGCCAGCAGTCCTAGGGATCAGCCCCAGCATTTT. As protein: CASSPRDQPQHF.

This clonotype has only a few counts. This rearrangement joins TRBV7-6 to TRBJ1-2; 7 bases are shared with TRBD1. The CDR3 is 15 amino acids. Germline V CDR1 and CDR2: SGHVS, FNYEAQ. The ends lost 4 bases at V and 3 bases at J; junction bases unmatched: 8. The CDR3 sequence is CASSSREGADYGYTF. The DNA for the CDR3 is TGTGCCAGCAGCTCCCGGGAGGGGGCGGACTATGGCTACACCTTC.

The V and J genes are TRBV20-1 and TRBJ1-5, with 7 bases fitting TRBD1. Germline CDR1 DFQATT, CDR2 SNEGSKA (reference sequence). The CDR3 runs to 15 residues. J gave up 4 bases and V 7 bases, and 13 bases lay outside the gene matches. CDR3 sequence (DNA): TGCAGTGTAGAAAATCCGGGACAGCCAAATCAGCCCCAGCATTTT. Protein: CSVENPGQPNQPQHF.

The V gene is TRBV7-2, the J gene TRBJ2-3; D unclear. V lost 5 bases to trimming and J lost 2 bases, with 11 bases between them. The CDR3 runs to 14 residues. The germline gives CDR1 SGHTA, CDR2 FQGNSA. CDR3 bases: TGTGCCAGCAGCCGACTGATTTACACAGATACGCAGTATTTT. Its protein is CASSRLIYTDTQYF.

This clonotype was counted ten times or more. The chain couples TRBV9 to TRBJ1-2; 9 positions match TRBD1. CDR1 and CDR2 (germline): SGDLS, YYNGEE. Germline trimming cut 3 bases from V and 5 bases from J; bases unmatched to any gene: 2. This CDR3 comprises 13 residues. The CDR3 region is CASSGDRAYGYTF. As DNA, the CDR3 is TGTGCCAGCAGCGGGGACAGGGCGTATGGCTACACCTTC. Full variable domain (remainder filled in from reference TRBV9 and TRBJ1-2): DSGVTQTPKHLITATGQRVTLRCSPRSGDLSVYWYQQSLDQGLQFLIQYYNGEERAKGNILERFSAQQFPDLHSELNLSSLELGDSALYFCASSGDRAYGYTFGSGTRLTVV.

Many counts were recorded for this clonotype. This sequence joins TRBV20-1 and TRBJ2-5; D call uncertain. From germline, CDR1 is DFQATT and CDR2 SNEGSKA (reference sequence). This CDR3 comprises 11 residues. Trimming removed 5 bases at V and 5 bases at J, with 9 bases between. The CDR3 here is CSAASSETQYF. The DNA for the CDR3 is TGCAGTGCTGCCAGTTCTGAGACCCAGTACTTC.

The gene calls are TRBV15 and TRBJ1-2; tentatively, D is TRBD1 (5 bases). This CDR3 region has 15 residues. From germline, CDR1 is LNHNV and CDR2 YYDKDF (reference sequence). V was pared by 1 base and J by 8 bases, with 17 bases between. CDR3 residues: CATSRVLGTVEGYTF. DNA of the CDR3: TGTGCCACCAGCAGAGTTTTAGGGACGGTGGAGGGCTACACCTTC.

This clonotype came up many times. The V gene is TRBV27, the J gene TRBJ1-1, with a possible D match to TRBD1 (5 bases). Trimming left V 3 bases short and J 10 bases short, with 12 bases between. CDR1 is MNHEY, CDR2 SMNVEV, per germline (reference sequence). The CDR3 runs 12 residues. CDR3 nucleotide sequence: TGTGCCAGCAGTTTGGCAGGGTCGGTAGCTTTCTTT. Encoded protein: CASSLAGSVAFF.

This clonotype came up many times. The CDR3 DNA follows: TGCAGTGCTAAACGGACAGGGGGCATTACTGAAGCTTTCTTT. Its protein product is CSAKRTGGITEAFF. The gene calls are TRBV20-1 and TRBJ1-1; TRBD1 matches at 11 bases. Germline V gene data show CDR1 as DFQATT and CDR2 as SNEGSKA (reference sequence). J gave up 5 bases and V 4 bases, and 6 bases lay outside the gene matches. CDR3 length equals 14 residues.